This entry lists 15 T cell receptor beta chains sequenced from one sample in a study of T cell repertoires in aging, cancer and after chemotherapy. Peripheral blood genomic DNA, not sorted cells or RNA, was the template. Multiplex touch-down PCR with TRB-A/B primers amplified rearranged V-D-J TRB sequences. TCRdb re-called the multiplex PCR reads with MiXCR, one entry per CDR3 protein. The sample shows approximately 20,000 distinct CDR3 sequences, approximately 40% of them seen only once. The sample taken for sequencing was blood. The receptors originated from a human donor with a solid tumor.

A few counts support this clonotype. V and J are TRBV19 and TRBJ2-1, with 11 bases lining up with TRBD2. The CDR3 runs to 15 residues. The trim removed 6 bases at V and 7 bases at J, leaving 8 bases unmatched. In germline, CDR1 is LNHDA, CDR2 SQIVND (reference sequence). In DNA form, the CDR3 reads TGTGCCAGTAGGAAGGGACTAGCGGAGGGGAATGAGCAGTTCTTC. It translates to CASRKGLAEGNEQFF.

This clonotype was detected only a few times. V gene TRBV19 combines with J gene TRBJ1-2; 9 nucleotides agree with TRBD1. With V trimmed by 4 bases and J by 6 bases, 9 bases remained unmatched. CDR1 and CDR2 from the germline V gene are LNHDA and SQIVND (reference sequence). CDR3 length equals 15 residues. CDR3 amino acids: CASSTRTGVWHGYTF. CDR3 DNA: TGTGCCAGTAGTACTAGGACAGGGGTTTGGCATGGCTACACCTTC.

This rearrangement joins TRBV7-6 to TRBJ2-2, with 10 bases that match TRBD2. Germline CDR1 is SGHVS and CDR2 is FNYEAQ. CDR3 length equals 16 residues. V lost 3 bases and J lost 4; bases outside the gene matches: 5. The CDR3 nucleotides read TGTGCCAGCAGCTTGGGTAGCGGGGGGCCCACCGGGGAGCTGTTTTTT. Amino acids: CASSLGSGGPTGELFF.

This rearrangement joins TRBV5-1 to TRBJ2-5; 7 nucleotides line up with TRBD1. The germline gives CDR1 SGHRS, CDR2 YFSETQ. Trimming at V came to 4 bases and at J to 7 bases, leaving 13 bases not matched to a gene. The CDR3 sequence is 15 residues long. The CDR3 coding sequence is TGCGCCAGCAGCCACCGGGACAGAGGGAAAGGGACCCAGTACTTC. Protein sequence: CASSHRDRGKGTQYF.

The table lists this clonotype with a few counts. The rearrangement links TRBV6-5 to TRBJ2-5; 9 positions match TRBD2. The CDR3 runs 16 residues. Germline CDR1 MNHEY, CDR2 SVGAGI. V shed 2 bases and J 6 bases; nucleotides not matched to a gene: 10. CDR3 coding DNA: TGTGCCAGCAGTTACGTCAGCGGGGGGACTACCAAGACCCAGTACTTC. Its translation: CASSYVSGGTTKTQYF.

The rearrangement links TRBV5-1 to TRBJ2-2, with 7 bases aligning to TRBD1. The CDR3 is 17 amino acids. V was pared by 1 base and J by 5 bases, with 11 bases of the junction left unmatched. CDR1 SGHRS and CDR2 YFSETQ come from the germline V gene. The CDR3 DNA reads TGCGCCAGCAGCTTGAATCCTCAGGGGGTGTCGACCGGGGAGCTGTTTTTT. Translated: CASSLNPQGVSTGELFF.

This chain connects TRBV19 to TRBJ1-5; 12 nucleotides agree with TRBD1. Losses at the gene ends were 5 bases for V and 6 bases for J; bases not matched to a gene: 5. Germline CDR1 and CDR2: LNHDA and SQIVND (reference sequence). The length of the CDR3 is 15 residues. The CDR3 protein is CASSLGTGGVQPQHF. CDR3 nucleotide sequence: TGTGCCAGTAGTCTAGGGACAGGGGGCGTTCAGCCCCAGCATTTT.

This clonotype was picked up a small number of times. The chain's CDR3 is CASSLVDTHYEQYF. The CDR3 DNA sequence: TGTGCCAGCAGCTTGGTTGACACACACTACGAGCAGTACTTC. The chain uses TRBV5-6 and TRBJ2-7; no reliable D call. Germline CDR1 and CDR2: SGHDT and YYEEEE. Trimming shortened V by 0 bases and J by 3 bases, and 10 bases separated the two germline ends. This CDR3 region has 14 residues.

This clonotype is labeled medium-sized. The chain uses TRBV19 and TRBJ1-3; TRBD1 matches 7 bases. V gave up 1 base and J gave up 2 bases; unmatched junction bases: 5. Looked up from germline, CDR1 is LNHDA and CDR2 is SQIVND (reference sequence). The CDR3 is 16 amino acids. CDR3 residues: CASSIVRTGPGNTIYF. CDR3 DNA: TGTGCCAGTAGTATAGTCCGGACAGGTCCTGGAAACACCATATATTTT.

The chain links TRBV15 to TRBJ2-3; the match to TRBD2 covers 8 bases. Unmatched junction bases numbered 4, after V lost 0 bases and J lost 5 bases. The CDR3 runs 15 residues. CDR1 is LNHNV and CDR2 is YYDKDF in the germline V gene (reference sequence). CDR3 DNA: TGTGCCACCAGCAGAGATTACCGGGAGGGAGATACGCAGTATTTT. Translated, it gives CATSRDYREGDTQYF.

This clonotype has just a few counts. This chain connects TRBV5-4 to TRBJ2-6, with D possibly being TRBD1 (6 bases). CDR3 length: 16 residues. Per germline, CDR1 SGHNT and CDR2 YYREEE (reference sequence). The chain's CDR3 is CTDPRDIRPGANVLTF. The CDR3, as DNA: TGTACCGACCCTAGGGACATTAGACCTGGGGCCAACGTCCTGACTTTC. The full variable domain, its missing parts supplied by reference TRBV5-4 and TRBJ2-6, is ETGVTQSPTHLIKTRGQQVTLRCSSQSGHNTVSWYQQALGQGPQFIFQYYREEENGRGNFPPRFSGLQFPNYSSELNVNALELDDSALYLCTDPRDIRPGANVLTFGAGSRLTVL.

A few counts support this clonotype. The chain uses TRBV6-5 and TRBJ2-4; 7 positions agree with TRBD1. Germline V gene data show CDR1 as MNHEY and CDR2 as SVGAGI. The V gene end was trimmed by 6 bases and the J gene end by 1 base; junction bases not matched to a gene: 3. CDR3 length: 14 residues. CDR3 sequence: CASRLDRAKNIQYF. Written as DNA, the CDR3 is TGTGCCAGCAGATTGGACAGGGCCAAAAACATTCAGTACTTC.

The chain employs TRBV5-1 and TRBJ1-2, with 7 bases identical to TRBD1. Germline loops: CDR1 SGHRS, CDR2 YFSETQ. J gave up 4 bases and V 0 bases, and 3 bases lay outside the gene matches. This CDR3 has 14 amino acids. CDR3 nucleotide sequence: TGCGCCAGCAGCTTGGAGGGGGCTCTCTATGGCTACACCTTC. Its translation: CASSLEGALYGYTF.

This clonotype was counted only a few times. In nucleotides, the CDR3 is TGTGCCACCAGCAGAAAAACAGGGGCGAACACTGAAGCTTTCTTT. As protein: CATSRKTGANTEAFF. The V and J genes are TRBV15 and TRBJ1-1; 7 bases align to TRBD1. The junction had 4 bases not matched to a gene; V was cut back by 2 bases and J by 1 base. This CDR3 region has 15 residues. CDR1 and CDR2 from the germline V gene are LNHNV and YYDKDF (reference sequence).

The V call is TRBV30, the J call TRBJ2-2; 16 positions agree with TRBD2. The V gene's germline CDR1 is GTSNPN and CDR2 SVGIG (reference sequence). The J segment lost 4 bases and the V segment lost 5 bases, leaving 10 bases of the junction unmatched. This CDR3 has 18 residues. CDR3 sequence reads: CAWAGTSGRARGTGELFF. The CDR3 DNA is TGTGCCTGGGCCGGGACTAGCGGGAGGGCCCGGGGCACCGGGGAGCTGTTTTTT.